Below are 29 T cell receptor beta chains sequenced from a single sample in a study of shared clonotypes between healthy human individuals (dated by TCRdb to 2020 to 2021). Receptor amplification or capture employed the immunoSEQ multiplex PCR assay. TCRdb's version of the immuneACCESS table is confined to in-frame rearrangements and falls short of the full clone set. An unresolved V gene accounts for under half of the shortfall where checked; the remainder is of unknown origin. For this sample there are nearly 750,000 clones; just under 75% appear just once. The ten largest clones capture around 1.8% of the sample. What was sequenced was memory CD4+ T cells sorted from blood. The cell subset or site tag for this specimen amounts to: CD45RA-negative fraction. These receptors all stem from a woman in her twenties or thirties in good health.

Only one count was recorded for this clone. The chain couples TRBV11-2 to TRBJ2-7; TRBD1 matches 8 bases. Trimming removed 5 bases from V and 5 bases from J; junction bases left unmatched: 14. There are 16 residues in the CDR3. Per germline, CDR1 SGHAT and CDR2 FQNNGV. CDR3: CASSQPAGTGGHEQYF. In DNA form, the CDR3 reads TGTGCCAGCAGCCAACCGGCCGGGACAGGAGGCCACGAGCAGTACTTC.

This chain joins TRBV18 and TRBJ1-2; D unresolved. V was shortened by 3 bases and J by 2 bases, with 10 bases between the two germline ends. The germline V gene has CDR1 KGHSH and CDR2 LQKENI. The CDR3 sequence is 14 residues long. CDR3 sequence reads: CASSPMDANYGYTF. The DNA of the CDR3 is TGTGCCAGCTCACCGATGGACGCAAACTATGGCTACACCTTC.

This chain uses TRBV6-1 with TRBJ2-5; perhaps TRBD1 as D (5 bases). Per the germline V gene, CDR1 is MNHNS and CDR2 is SASEGT. The CDR3 extends over 13 amino acids. The V end was cut by 8 bases, the J end by 3 bases, with 13 bases between. The CDR3 DNA is TGTGCCAGCGAGAAGACAGTCAAAGAGACCCAGTACTTC. Its protein product is CASEKTVKETQYF.

V and J are TRBV6-5 and TRBJ1-2; the match to TRBD1 covers 7 bases. The CDR3 runs to 15 residues. V dropped 4 bases and J dropped 6; count of bases not matched to a gene: 11. Looked up from germline, CDR1 is MNHEY and CDR2 is SVGAGI. CDR3 sequence reads: CASSSGPYRGHGYTF. The CDR3 coding sequence is TGTGCCAGCAGTTCGGGACCGTACAGGGGTCATGGCTACACCTTC.

This sequence joins TRBV29-1 and TRBJ2-3; D uncertain. Trimming removed 3 bases at V and 0 bases at J, with 7 bases between. This CDR3 contains 13 residues. Germline V lookup: CDR1 SQVTM, CDR2 ANQGSEA. DNA for the CDR3: TGCAGCGTTGATATGCGGAGCACAGATACGCAGTATTTT. It translates to CSVDMRSTDTQYF.

In this sample, this clone turned up once. The chain joins TRBV28 to TRBJ2-4, with 7 bases that match TRBD1. Trimming removed 9 bases from V and 6 bases from J; junction bases left unmatched: 8. The CDR3 length is 13 residues. Germline V gives CDR1 MDHEN, CDR2 SYDVKM. DNA of the CDR3: TGTGCCAGTCGACAGGGCTTGAGAAACATTCAGTACTTC. Its translation is CASRQGLRNIQYF.

This chain connects TRBV7-9 to TRBJ2-7; D remains ambiguous. Between the trimmed V and J ends, which lost 4 bases and 2 bases, there was a span of 9 bases. The CDR3 spans 13 residues. Per germline, CDR1 SEHNR and CDR2 FQNEAQ (reference sequence). The CDR3 sequence: CASSSTNTYEQYF. CDR3 bases: TGTGCCAGCAGCTCGACCAATACCTACGAGCAGTACTTC.

V and J are TRBV7-2 and TRBJ2-2; tentative D call: TRBD2 (5 bases). V was trimmed by 5 bases and J by 4 bases, leaving 8 bases between them. Germline CDR1 is SGHTA and CDR2 is FQGNSA. The CDR3 runs 13 residues. CDR3 residues: CASSREFTGELFF. For the CDR3, the DNA is TGTGCCAGCAGCAGGGAGTTCACCGGGGAGCTGTTTTTT.

This clone was observed a few times. The chain recombines TRBV21-1 with TRBJ2-4; the D call TRBD2 from the table was never checked on the DNA. TRBV21-1 is a recognized pseudogene. CDR3 size: 17 residues. The CDR3 reads CASSTHGGIGAKNIQYF. The DNA for the CDR3 is TGTGCCAGCAGCACCCACGGAGGGATTGGAGCCAAAAACATTCAGTACTTC.

V is TRBV6-4 and J is TRBJ1-1; D unresolved. Germline V gene data show CDR1 as MRHNA and CDR2 as SNTAGT. V was trimmed by 3 bases and J by 4 bases, leaving 12 bases between them. The CDR3 is 14 amino acids. The CDR3, as DNA: TGTGCCAGCAGTGAAGGTCAGGAGTCCACTGAAGCTTTCTTT. Residues: CASSEGQESTEAFF.

The chain combines TRBV14 with TRBJ2-1; TRBD2 matches 10 bases. V shed 3 bases and J 7 bases; nucleotides not matched to a gene: 21. Germline CDR1 SGHDN, CDR2 FVKESK. CDR3 size: 20 residues. The CDR3 loop is CASSHIAGGPKAGKVNEQFF. CDR3 sequence (DNA): TGTGCCAGCAGCCATATAGCGGGAGGTCCCAAAGCAGGGAAAGTGAATGAGCAGTTCTTC.

The chain uses TRBV18 and TRBJ1-5; 10 bases match TRBD1. The germline V gene has CDR1 KGHSH and CDR2 LQKENI. The CDR3 spans 15 residues. Trimming at V came to 2 bases and at J to 5 bases, leaving 3 bases not matched to a gene. CDR3 in DNA: TGTGCCAGCTCACCAGGGACAGGGGTACATCAGCCCCAGCATTTT. Protein: CASSPGTGVHQPQHF.

The table lists this clone with a few counts. The rearrangement links TRBV6-5 to TRBJ1-5; D is unclear. Trimming left V 6 bases short and J 5 bases short, with 11 bases between. Germline loops: CDR1 MNHEY, CDR2 SVGAGI. CDR3 size: 13 residues. The CDR3 loop reads CASSHTVDQPQHF. CDR3 coding DNA: TGTGCCAGCAGCCATACTGTTGATCAGCCCCAGCATTTT.

This chain links TRBV7-6 with TRBJ2-2, with 9 bases matching TRBD2. The trim removed 8 bases at V and 6 bases at J, leaving 7 bases unmatched. CDR1 and CDR2 from the germline V gene are SGHVS and FNYEAQ. CDR3 length equals 14 residues. The CDR3 region has the DNA TGTGCCAGCCGAATAGCGGGAGACGCCGGGGAGCTGTTTTTT. Residues: CASRIAGDAGELFF.

This clone showed up just once. The chain has TRBV15 and TRBJ1-2; D possibly corresponds to TRBD1 (6 bases). Trimming left V 6 bases short and J 0 bases short, with 11 bases between. Germline V lookup: CDR1 LNHNV, CDR2 YYDKDF (reference sequence). The CDR3 consists of 14 residues. Written as DNA, the CDR3 is TGTGCCACCAGTAGGACAGCGACTAACTATGGCTACACCTTC. It is translated as CATSRTATNYGYTF.

This clone was seen only once. This chain links TRBV2 with TRBJ2-2; D is perhaps TRBD1 or TRBD2 (6 bases each). The germline V gene has CDR1 SNHLY and CDR2 FYNNEI. The CDR3 consists of 15 residues. Trimming left V 5 bases short and J 3 bases short, with 13 bases between. CDR3 sequence reads: CASSRRRGDTGELFF. DNA of the CDR3: TGTGCCAGCAGTCGTCGGAGGGGGGACACCGGGGAGCTGTTTTTT.

The chain combines TRBV5-1 with TRBJ2-7; TRBD1 matches at 8 bases. The V and J ends lost 4 bases and 4 bases, in that order; junction bases with no gene match: 25. Germline-derived CDR1 and CDR2 are SGHRS and YFSETQ. The CDR3 is made up of 20 amino acids. The CDR3 DNA sequence: TGCGCCAGCAGCCGATTGGGTACCCTTCTAGGACAGGGTATTTCTTACGAGCAGTACTTC. It encodes CASSRLGTLLGQGISYEQYF.

The CDR3 nucleotides are TGTGCCAGCAGACCTTATACAGGGTTTACTGAAGCTTTCTTT. It encodes CASRPYTGFTEAFF. This chain joins TRBV5-6 and TRBJ1-1, with D possibly being TRBD1 (6 bases). Germline V CDR1 and CDR2: SGHDT, YYEEEE. The CDR3 contains 14 residues. Trimming cost V 5 bases and J 5 bases, with 16 bases left between them.

This clone was seen ten or more times. This sequence joins TRBV9 and TRBJ1-2, with a tentative D call TRBD1 (6 bases). The V end lost 0 bases, the J end lost 8 bases, and 11 bases lay between the germline ends. The CDR3 is 13 amino acids. Germline V gene sequence: CDR1 SGDLS, CDR2 YYNGEE. CDR3 DNA: TGTGCCAGCAGCGTAGAGGCAGGGGAAGGCTACACCTTC. It codes for CASSVEAGEGYTF.

Comments on this clone: The junction departs from germline at one end; a sequencing error may be responsible. V is TRBV18 and J is TRBJ2-7, with D unclear. The CDR3 spans 12 residues. Germline CDR1 reads KGHSH; CDR2 reads LQKENI. CDR3 bases: TGTGCCAGCTCACCACTTTCCTCCGAGCAGTACTTC. Encoded protein: CASSPLSSEQYF.

This chain connects TRBV6-4 to TRBJ2-7; D remains unclear. Germline values: CDR1 MRHNA, CDR2 SNTAGT. The CDR3 totals 10 residues. V was shortened by 10 bases and J by 0 bases, with 4 bases between the two germline ends. The CDR3 DNA follows: TGTGCCAACTTCTCCTACGAGCAGTACTTC. The encoded protein is CANFSYEQYF.

The DNA of the CDR3 is TGTGCCAGCAGTTCGTACACGGGACAGGGAAACTACGAGCAGTACTTC. It codes for CASSSYTGQGNYEQYF. This chain uses TRBV28 with TRBJ2-7, with 9 bases lining up with TRBD1. Per germline, CDR1 MDHEN and CDR2 SYDVKM. J lost 3 bases, V lost 4 bases, and 10 bases had no gene match. This CDR3 spans 16 amino acids.

This chain joins TRBV11-3 and TRBJ1-3; D remains unclear. Deletions cut 3 bases from V and 2 bases from J, with 11 bases between. Germline V gene data show CDR1 as SGHNT and CDR2 as YENEEA. The CDR3 covers 15 residues. The CDR3 sequence is CASSLTATTGNTIYF. The CDR3, as DNA: TGTGCCAGCAGCTTGACCGCCACAACTGGAAACACCATATATTTT.

The chain couples TRBV10-3 to TRBJ1-1; D uncertain. Per the germline V gene, CDR1 is ENHRY and CDR2 is SYGVKD. This CDR3 has 16 amino acids. V was pared by 2 bases and J by 4 bases, with 17 bases between. The chain's CDR3 is CAISETDPRGSTEAFF. As DNA, the CDR3 is TGTGCCATCAGTGAGACCGACCCGCGTGGTAGCACTGAAGCTTTCTTT.

The chain is built from TRBV6-5 and TRBJ2-2; 7 nucleotides agree with TRBD1. Germline CDR1 is MNHEY and CDR2 is SVGAGI. Unmatched junction bases numbered 3, after V lost 6 bases and J lost 5 bases. CDR3 length: 13 amino acids. CDR3 in DNA: TGTGCCAGCAGAAAACAGGGGACCGGGGAGCTGTTTTTT. Protein: CASRKQGTGELFF.

The gene calls are TRBV29-1 and TRBJ2-7; no reliable D call. V shed 0 bases and J shed 2 bases, with 11 bases lying between them. Germline V CDR1 and CDR2: SQVTM, ANQGSEA. CDR3 length: 14 amino acids. For the CDR3, the DNA is TGCAGCGTTGAAGATCGGCAGCCACCCTACGAGCAGTACTTC. Translation gives CSVEDRQPPYEQYF.

This clone occurred a few times. The rearrangement links TRBV5-1 to TRBJ2-3; tentative D call: TRBD2 (5 bases). The CDR3 is made up of 16 amino acids. The V gene's germline CDR1 is SGHRS and CDR2 YFSETQ. V was cut by 2 bases and J by 3 bases, with 16 bases left in between. CDR3 residues: CASSFNDRRGTDTQYF. The CDR3 DNA is TGCGCCAGCAGCTTCAACGATCGTCGCGGGACAGATACGCAGTATTTT.

The chain is built from TRBV6-6 and TRBJ1-1, with TRBD1 as a possible D gene (5 bases). With 8 bases removed from V and 12 bases from J, the gap between germline ends came to 16 bases. The CDR3 length is 11 residues. Germline lookup yields CDR1 MNHNY and CDR2 SVGAGI (reference sequence). Written as DNA, the CDR3 is TGTGCCAGCTCCCCAGGGACGGTTACTTTCTTT. Translated, it gives CASSPGTVTFF.

As concerns this clone: Given a much more abundant clone one base away, this may be a read error. The chain recombines TRBV5-5 with TRBJ2-3; TRBD2 aligns across 12 bases. Germline CDR1 SGHKS, CDR2 YYEKEE (reference sequence). The ends lost 4 bases at V and 2 bases at J; junction bases unmatched: 2. This CDR3 region has 15 residues. The CDR3 spells CASSRLAGATDTQYF. The CDR3 DNA reads TGTGCCAGCAGCCGACTAGCGGGAGCCACAGATACGCAGTATTTT.